This entry lists 14 T cell receptor beta chains sequenced from one sample in a study of shared T cell receptors in the human thymus. Assay used: immunoSEQ multiplex PCR; TCRdb lists only in-frame clones, some missing. The repertoire includes 600,000 to 900,000 clones, 70% to 90% of them detected once, and 0.0095% to 0.013% sits in the top ten. The same data also went into a second study, on human thymus T cells.

Sequenced sample: thymocytes. The receptors stem from a girl under three years old with a congenital heart defect.

V gene TRBV15 combines with J gene TRBJ1-5, with a tentative D call TRBD1 (6 bases). This CDR3 comprises 14 residues. Germline CDR1 is LNHNV and CDR2 is YYDKDF (reference sequence). V shed 5 bases and J shed 11 bases, with 19 bases lying between them. CDR3 amino acids: CATSSRGGSSTQHF. The CDR3 DNA is TGTGCCACCAGCTCAAGGGGGGGATCCAGTACCCAGCATTTT.

The rearrangement uses TRBV16 and TRBJ1-1, with TRBD1 matching over 7 bases. The CDR3 is made up of 14 amino acids. Germline V gene lookup returns CDR1 KGHSY and CDR2 FQNENV. Trimming took 3 bases from V and 0 from J; bases not matched to a gene: 1. The DNA of the CDR3 is TGTGCCAGCAGCCAGGGGACAGTGAACACTGAAGCTTTCTTT. Protein: CASSQGTVNTEAFF.

This clone was observed once. V usage is TRBV6-1 and J usage is TRBJ1-2, with 9 bases matching TRBD1. The J segment lost 7 bases and the V segment lost 6 bases, leaving 12 bases of the junction unmatched. CDR3 length equals 15 residues. Germline V CDR1 and CDR2: MNHNS, SASEGT. For the CDR3, the DNA is TGTGCCAGCAGAAAGGGGGACAGGGAATTGTGTGGCTACACCTTC. It encodes CASRKGDRELCGYTF.

This clone was counted once. V gene TRBV15 combines with J gene TRBJ1-6, with D unresolved. The ends were cut back, 2 bases at V and 7 bases at J, with 18 bases in the middle. This CDR3 spans 17 amino acids. From germline, CDR1 is LNHNV and CDR2 YYDKDF (reference sequence). The DNA for the CDR3 is TGTGCCACCAGCAGATCTGTGGAGGCTTTAGAGAATTCACCCCTCCACTTT. This codes for CATSRSVEALENSPLHF.

This rearrangement joins TRBV5-5 to TRBJ1-1; TRBD1 is a possible D gene (5 bases). The CDR3 contains 15 residues. Germline CDR1 and CDR2: SGHKS and YYEKEE (reference sequence). The V end lost 3 bases, the J end lost 1 base, and 13 bases lay between the germline ends. The CDR3 bases are TGTGCCAGCAGCTATGACAGAAAGAGGAACACTGAAGCTTTCTTT. It is translated as CASSYDRKRNTEAFF. The whole variable domain, remainder taken from reference TRBV5-5 and TRBJ1-1, is DAGVTQSPTHLIKTRGQQVTLRCSPISGHKSVSWYQQVLGQGPQFIFQYYEKEERGRGNFPDRFSARQFPNYSSELNVNALLLGDSALYLCASSYDRKRNTEAFFGQGTRLTVV.

This rearrangement joins TRBV20-1 to TRBJ1-2, with 7 positions matching TRBD1. CDR3 length: 11 amino acids. J was trimmed by 7 bases and V by 6 bases; bases with no gene match: 5. Germline values: CDR1 DFQATT, CDR2 SNEGSKA (reference sequence). The CDR3 spells CSATGVGGYTF. In nucleotides, the CDR3 is TGCAGTGCCACAGGGGTAGGTGGCTACACCTTC.

For this clone: Its ends do not fully match the called genes, so a read error is possible. The chain employs TRBV7-7 and TRBJ2-5, with 7 bases lining up with TRBD1. CDR1 and CDR2 (germline): SSHAT, FNYEAQ (reference sequence). The CDR3 extends over 15 amino acids. The CDR3 DNA follows: TGTGCTAGCAGCTTAGACGAGGGGGCCCAAGAGACCCAGTACTTC. Its translation: CASSLDEGAQETQYF. Based on the CDR3 plus reference TRBV7-7 and TRBJ2-5, the full variable domain is GAGVSQSPRYKVTKRGQDVTLRCDPISSHATLYWYQQALGQGPEFLTYFNYEAQPDKSGLPSDRFSAERPEGSISTLTIQRTEQRDSAMYRCASSLDEGAQETQYFGPGTRLLVL.

This chain uses TRBV6-6 with TRBJ1-5; D possibly corresponds to TRBD1 (6 bases). Trimming cost V 0 bases and J 2 bases, with 11 bases left between them. Germline CDR1 and CDR2: MNHNY and SVGAGI (reference sequence). This CDR3 comprises 16 residues. CDR3 region: CASSYSWGGGNQPQHF. In DNA, the CDR3 is TGTGCCAGCAGTTACTCGTGGGGGGGCGGCAATCAGCCCCAGCATTTT.

This clone occurred a few times. CDR3 amino acids: CATSPRLAVNIPTPYEQYF. The CDR3 bases are TGTGCCACCAGCCCGAGGCTAGCGGTAAATATACCAACTCCCTACGAGCAGTACTTC. The genes are TRBV15 and TRBJ2-7; 7 nucleotides agree with TRBD2. With V trimmed by 5 bases and J by 2 bases, 21 bases remained unmatched. This CDR3 spans 19 amino acids. The V gene's germline CDR1 is LNHNV and CDR2 YYDKDF (reference sequence).

The chain combines TRBV14 with TRBJ2-3, with 9 nucleotides matching TRBD1. The length of the CDR3 is 15 residues. Germline trimming cut 0 bases from V and 6 bases from J; bases unmatched to any gene: 4. Germline V gene data show CDR1 as SGHDN and CDR2 as FVKESK. The CDR3 is CASSQDRDREDTQYF. The CDR3 DNA reads as TGTGCCAGCAGCCAAGATCGGGACAGGGAGGATACGCAGTATTTT.

CDR3 region: CASSQERQGARYTGELFF. The CDR3 region has the DNA TGTGCCAGCAGCCAAGAACGGCAGGGGGCGCGGTACACCGGGGAGCTGTTTTTT. The genes are TRBV14 and TRBJ2-2, with 8 bases that match TRBD1. This CDR3 contains 18 residues. Looked up from germline, CDR1 is SGHDN and CDR2 is FVKESK. V shed 0 bases, J shed 3 bases, and the junction held 9 bases outside the gene matches.

This clone was observed a handful of times. The chain uses TRBV7-8 and TRBJ2-1; 8 positions agree with TRBD2. V lost 5 bases and J lost 2; bases outside the gene matches: 14. Germline CDR1 SGHVS, CDR2 FQNEAQ. The CDR3 covers 18 residues. CDR3 amino acids: CASSPKVESGGTYNEQFF. For the CDR3, the DNA is TGTGCCAGCAGCCCCAAGGTTGAGAGCGGGGGCACCTACAATGAGCAGTTCTTC.

This clone showed up just once. The V and J genes are TRBV5-4 and TRBJ2-5; TRBD2 is a possible D gene (6 bases). This CDR3 has 17 residues. Germline assignment: CDR1 SGHNT and CDR2 YYREEE (reference sequence). V was clipped by 3 bases and J by 1 base, with 19 bases between them. DNA for the CDR3: TGTGCCAGCAGCTCGTGGGACTTCCCGGCATTCCAAGAGACCCAGTACTTC. Amino acid sequence: CASSSWDFPAFQETQYF.

This chain links TRBV27 with TRBJ1-1, with unresolved D. The CDR3 contains 17 residues. With 0 bases removed from V and 1 base from J, the gap between germline ends came to 15 bases. CDR1 is MNHEY, CDR2 SMNVEV, per germline (reference sequence). The CDR3 loop reads CASSLSPRWAPNTEAFF. CDR3 sequence (DNA): TGTGCCAGCAGTTTATCCCCCCGTTGGGCACCGAACACTGAAGCTTTCTTT.